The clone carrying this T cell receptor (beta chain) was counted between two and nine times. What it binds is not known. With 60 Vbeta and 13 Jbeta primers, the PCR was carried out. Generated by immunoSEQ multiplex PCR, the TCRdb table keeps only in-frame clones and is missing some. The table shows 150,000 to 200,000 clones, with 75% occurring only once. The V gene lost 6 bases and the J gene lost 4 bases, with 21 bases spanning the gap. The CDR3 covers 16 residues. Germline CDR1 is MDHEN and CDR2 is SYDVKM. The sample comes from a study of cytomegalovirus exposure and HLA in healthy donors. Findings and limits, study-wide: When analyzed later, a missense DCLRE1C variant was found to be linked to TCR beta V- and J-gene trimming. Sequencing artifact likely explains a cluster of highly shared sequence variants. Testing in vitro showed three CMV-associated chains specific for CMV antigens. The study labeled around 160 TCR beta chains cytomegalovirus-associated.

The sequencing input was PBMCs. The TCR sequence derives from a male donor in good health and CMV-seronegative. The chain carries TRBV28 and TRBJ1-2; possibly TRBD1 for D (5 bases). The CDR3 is CASRTPGGGLIYGYTF. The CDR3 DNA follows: TGTGCCAGCAGAACTCCGGGGGGGGGACTAATCTATGGCTACACCTTC.